These T cell receptor beta chains were read from a single sample in a study of blood T cell repertoires in COVID-19. Profiled with immunoSEQ multiplex PCR; TCRdb holds only in-frame clones, not every one. This table has about 250,000 clones, about nine tenths appearing once. The sequencing input was PBMCs or T cells enriched from blood (not recorded which). These receptors were collected from a man between 18 and 35 years old who had recovered from COVID-19. Both conserved end residues are part of each CDR3. A D gene is named only where the DNA matches it firmly. Not every row has a clone size; where given, it reads once, few, many or a size class.

d_gene: TRBD2
abundance: .
v_gene: TRBV5-1
j_gene: TRBJ2-1
CDR3nt: TGCGCCAGCAGCTTGGATTCTAGCGGGAGCTACAATGAGCAGTTCTTC
CDR3aa: CASSLDSSGSYNEQFF

d_gene: .
abundance: .
v_gene: TRBV5-1
j_gene: TRBJ2-2
CDR3nt: TGCGCCAGCAGCCTAAGTGGAGGGAACACCGGGGAGCTGTTTTTT
CDR3aa: CASSLSGGNTGELFF

d_gene: .
abundance: once
v_gene: TRBV4-1
j_gene: TRBJ1-1
CDR3nt: TGCGCCAGCAGATCGGGAACAGCGCAGTTTAACACTGAAGCTTTCTTT
CDR3aa: CASRSGTAQFNTEAFF

d_gene: TRBD2
abundance: .
v_gene: TRBV11-2
j_gene: TRBJ2-5
CDR3nt: TGTGCCAGCAGCACCGGGACTAGCGGGGGTGAAAAGACCCAGTACTTC
CDR3aa: CASSTGTSGGEKTQYF

d_gene: .
abundance: .
v_gene: TRBV4-1
j_gene: TRBJ2-1
CDR3nt: TGCGCCAGCAGCCAAGTATCTAGTAACAATGAGCAGTTCTTC
CDR3aa: CASSQVSSNNEQFF

d_gene: TRBD1
abundance: .
v_gene: TRBV2
j_gene: TRBJ2-5
CDR3nt: TGTGCCAGCAGCGCCTTCGGGACAGGAATATCGGAGACCCAGTACTTC
CDR3aa: CASSAFGTGISETQYF

d_gene: .
abundance: .
v_gene: TRBV19
j_gene: TRBJ1-1
CDR3nt: TGTGCCAGCCAAAAGGGGAGGGGCACGACTGAAGCTTTCTTT
CDR3aa: CASQKGRGTTEAFF

d_gene: TRBD1
abundance: .
v_gene: TRBV4-1
j_gene: TRBJ1-2
CDR3nt: TGCGCCAGCAGTCGAACGACACAGGGGGAGGACTATGGCTACACCTTC
CDR3aa: CASSRTTQGEDYGYTF

d_gene: .
abundance: .
v_gene: TRBV6-1
j_gene: TRBJ1-4
CDR3nt: TGTGCCAGCAGTGAAGGTCCCCGCGGGGGAAAACTGTTTTTT
CDR3aa: CASSEGPRGGKLFF

d_gene: .
abundance: .
v_gene: TRBV18
j_gene: TRBJ1-5
CDR3nt: TGTGCCAGCGCCATTTCGGAGGACCAGCAGCCCCAGCATTTT
CDR3aa: CASAISEDQQPQHF

d_gene: .
abundance: .
v_gene: TRBV9
j_gene: TRBJ2-5
CDR3nt: TGTGCCAGCAGCGTAGATCCCCAGGGAAGAGAGACCCAGTACTTC
CDR3aa: CASSVDPQGRETQYF

d_gene: TRBD2
abundance: once
v_gene: TRBV19
j_gene: TRBJ2-5
CDR3nt: TGTGCCAGTAGTATCGCTAGCGGGGTCGAGACCCAGTACTTC
CDR3aa: CASSIASGVETQYF

d_gene: .
abundance: .
v_gene: TRBV25-1
j_gene: TRBJ2-1
CDR3nt: TGTGCCAGCAACCGTGGGCATACCGGTGAGCAGTTCTTC
CDR3aa: CASNRGHTGEQFF

d_gene: TRBD1
abundance: .
v_gene: TRBV2
j_gene: TRBJ1-5
CDR3nt: TGTGCCAGCAAACAGGGGGCAGATCAGCCCCAGCATTTT
CDR3aa: CASKQGADQPQHF

d_gene: TRBD1
abundance: few
v_gene: TRBV18
j_gene: TRBJ1-3
CDR3nt: TGTGCCAGCTCACCCAGGACAGGGTGGCTCTCCATATATTTT
CDR3aa: CASSPRTGWLSIYF

d_gene: .
abundance: once
v_gene: TRBV7-6
j_gene: TRBJ2-2
CDR3nt: TGTGCCAGCAGCTTAGAAGGAAGGGGCGCAGGGGAGCTGTTTTTT
CDR3aa: CASSLEGRGAGELFF

d_gene: .
abundance: .
v_gene: TRBV10-3
j_gene: TRBJ1-1
CDR3nt: TGTGCCATCAGTGCGACGGGGAACACTGAAGCTTTCTTT
CDR3aa: CAISATGNTEAFF

d_gene: TRBD2
abundance: .
v_gene: TRBV7-9
j_gene: TRBJ2-7
CDR3nt: TGTGCCAGCAGCTGGGGAATGGGCGGGAGTGGTGCCTACGAGCAGTACTTC
CDR3aa: CASSWGMGGSGAYEQYF

d_gene: .
abundance: .
v_gene: TRBV4-2
j_gene: TRBJ2-7
CDR3nt: TGTGCCAGCAGCCAAGAGGTGGGGCCCAATGAGCAGTACTTC
CDR3aa: CASSQEVGPNEQYF

d_gene: TRBD1
abundance: .
v_gene: TRBV28
j_gene: TRBJ1-2
CDR3nt: TGTGCCACTCTAGGGGGCTGGGGCTACACCTTC
CDR3aa: CATLGGWGYTF

d_gene: TRBD1
abundance: .
v_gene: TRBV13
j_gene: TRBJ1-1
CDR3nt: TGTGCCAGCAGCCGGGACAGGGGGATCGTCTTT
CDR3aa: CASSRDRGIVF

d_gene: .
abundance: .
v_gene: TRBV12-3/TRBV12-4
j_gene: TRBJ1-5
CDR3nt: TGTGCCAGCAGCAGGGCCGGCAATCAGCCCCAGCATTTT
CDR3aa: CASSRAGNQPQHF

d_gene: TRBD1
abundance: few
v_gene: TRBV5-8
j_gene: TRBJ1-1
CDR3nt: TGTGCCAGCAGCCGTGACAGGGGACACATGAACACTGAAGCTTTCTTT
CDR3aa: CASSRDRGHMNTEAFF

d_gene: TRBD2
abundance: .
v_gene: TRBV30
j_gene: TRBJ2-1
CDR3nt: TGTGCCTGGAGCGACGGGAGACTAGCGGCTGGTGAGCAGTTCTTC
CDR3aa: CAWSDGRLAAGEQFF

d_gene: .
abundance: .
v_gene: TRBV2
j_gene: TRBJ1-2
CDR3nt: TGTGCCAGCAGGGATAGGGGATACTATGGCTACACCTTC
CDR3aa: CASRDRGYYGYTF

d_gene: .
abundance: .
v_gene: TRBV18
j_gene: TRBJ2-7
CDR3nt: TGTGCCAGCTCACCTGGGGGCCACGAGCAGTACTTC
CDR3aa: CASSPGGHEQYF

d_gene: .
abundance: .
v_gene: TRBV20-1
j_gene: TRBJ2-7
CDR3nt: TGCAGTGTTTCGGACCGGGGCGAGCAGTACTTC
CDR3aa: CSVSDRGEQYF